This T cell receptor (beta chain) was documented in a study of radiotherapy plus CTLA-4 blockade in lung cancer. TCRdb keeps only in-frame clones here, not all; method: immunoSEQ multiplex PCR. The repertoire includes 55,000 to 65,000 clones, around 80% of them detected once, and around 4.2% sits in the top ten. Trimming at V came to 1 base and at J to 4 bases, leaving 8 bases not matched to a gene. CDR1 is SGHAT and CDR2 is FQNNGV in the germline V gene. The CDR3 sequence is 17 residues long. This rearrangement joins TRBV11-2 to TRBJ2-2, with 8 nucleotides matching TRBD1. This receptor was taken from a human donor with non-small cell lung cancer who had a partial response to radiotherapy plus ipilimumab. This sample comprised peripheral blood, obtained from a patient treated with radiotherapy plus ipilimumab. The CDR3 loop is CASSLVSQGVGTGELFF. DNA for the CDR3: TGTGCCAGCAGCTTAGTTTCACAGGGGGTCGGCACCGGGGAGCTGTTTTTT.